This TCR beta chain originates from a study of preoperative IRX-2 immunotherapy in early breast cancer. This CDR3 has 15 amino acids. Trimming stripped 5 bases from V and 4 bases from J, with 14 bases between. In germline, CDR1 is SGHTA, CDR2 FQGNSA. Only in-frame clones appear in the TCRdb table, and some are missing; sequencing was by immunoSEQ multiplex PCR. The sample contains over 55,000 clones, roughly 94% of which appear only once. The treatment here: preoperative locoregional IRX-2 cytokine immunotherapy. Patients received preoperative, locoregional IRX-2 cytokine immunotherapy in a phase Ib study.

The sample was acquired from a patient treated with IRX-2 immunotherapy. The gene calls are TRBV7-2 and TRBJ2-2; tentative D call: TRBD1 (6 bases). This receptor was obtained from a human donor with breast cancer. The CDR3 bases are TGTGCCAGCAGCCCACAGGGTTTTCGCACCGGGGAGCTGTTTTTT. This translates into CASSPQGFRTGELFF. The complete variable domain, with remaining parts taken from reference TRBV7-2 and TRBJ2-2, reads GAGVSQSPSNKVTEKGKDVELRCDPISGHTALYWYRQSLGQGLEFLIYFQGNSAPDKSGLPSDRFSAERTGGSVSTLTIQRTQQEDSAVYLCASSPQGFRTGELFFGEGSRLTVL.